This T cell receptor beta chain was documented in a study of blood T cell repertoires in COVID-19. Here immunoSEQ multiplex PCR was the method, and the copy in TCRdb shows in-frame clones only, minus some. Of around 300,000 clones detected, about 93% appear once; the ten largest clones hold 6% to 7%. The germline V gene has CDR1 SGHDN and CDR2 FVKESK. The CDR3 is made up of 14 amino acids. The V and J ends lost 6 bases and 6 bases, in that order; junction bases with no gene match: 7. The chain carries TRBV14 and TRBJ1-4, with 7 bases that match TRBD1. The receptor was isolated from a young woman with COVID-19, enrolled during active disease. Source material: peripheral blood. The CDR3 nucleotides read TGTGCCAGCAGTGGAGGGGGCGACTATGAAAAACTGTTTTTT. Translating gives CASSGGGDYEKLFF.